This is a list of T cell receptor beta chains from one sample in a study of blood T cell repertoires in COVID-19. Repertoires were generated with immunoSEQ multiplex PCR, while TCRdb's copy carries only in-frame clones and drops some. The table has some 460,000 clones, about 90% seen once; the top ten hold 0.7%. Sequenced: PBMCs or T cells enriched from blood (not recorded which). Every receptor here comes from a woman aged 18-29 years who had recovered from COVID-19. Each CDR3 is given with its conserved first and last residue. D genes are given only for firm matches. Clone size appears in some rows only: once, few, many, or a class for an expanded clone.

size	D	V	J	CDR3	DNA
.	TRBD1	TRBV5-4	TRBJ2-7	CASSMTGPNEQYF	TGTGCCAGCAGCATGACAGGGCCCAACGAGCAGTACTTC
.	.	TRBV7-2	TRBJ1-1	CASSPRTGATEAFF	TGTGCCAGCAGTCCCAGGACGGGAGCCACTGAAGCTTTCTTT
.	.	TRBV19	TRBJ1-1	CASSIEHSRIWTEAFF	TGTGCCAGTAGTATAGAGCACAGCCGAATTTGGACTGAAGCTTTCTTT
.	TRBD1	TRBV7-9	TRBJ1-2	CASSVSPGTGDGYTF	TGTGCCAGCAGCGTATCACCCGGGACAGGGGATGGCTACACCTTC
.	.	TRBV5-4	TRBJ1-1	CASSTKGRYTEAFF	TGTGCCAGCAGCACGAAGGGGAGGTACACTGAAGCTTTCTTT
.	.	TRBV19	TRBJ1-5	CASKPEGYRQPQHF	TGTGCCAGTAAGCCGGAGGGATATCGGCAGCCCCAGCATTTT
.	.	TRBV3-1/TRBV3-2	TRBJ2-7	CASRGASDEQYF	TGTGCCAGCAGGGGGGCGTCCGACGAGCAGTACTTC
.	.	TRBV10-3	TRBJ1-1	CAIDEGGNTEAFF	TGTGCCATCGATGAGGGCGGTAACACTGAAGCTTTCTTT
.	.	TRBV27	TRBJ2-3	CASSFRGDTQYF	TGTGCCAGCAGTTTTAGGGGGGATACGCAGTATTTT
.	TRBD1	TRBV5-1	TRBJ1-2	CASSLERGPYGYTF	TGCGCCAGCAGCTTGGAAAGGGGGCCCTATGGCTACACCTTC
.	.	TRBV5-1	TRBJ1-3	CASSQVFAPGNTIYF	TGCGCCAGCAGCCAGGTCTTTGCGCCGGGAAACACCATATATTTT
.	.	TRBV5-3	TRBJ1-1	CARSRPGTPNTEAFF	TGTGCCAGAAGCCGCCCCGGGACACCCAACACTGAAGCTTTCTTT
once	TRBD1	TRBV11-2	TRBJ2-7	CASSLGTGIYEQYF	TGTGCCAGCAGCTTGGGGACAGGGATCTACGAGCAGTACTTC
few	.	TRBV3-1/TRBV3-2	TRBJ2-5	CASSQRGEETQYF	TGTGCCAGCAGCCAGCGGGGAGAAGAGACCCAGTACTTC
.	.	TRBV13	TRBJ2-4	CASSLIRQKNIQYF	TGTGCCAGCAGCTTAATTCGACAGAAAAACATTCAGTACTTC
.	.	TRBV12-3/TRBV12-4	TRBJ1-1	CASSSDSNTEAFF	TGTGCCAGCAGTTCAGACAGCAACACTGAAGCTTTCTTT
.	TRBD1	TRBV19	TRBJ2-7	CASKETGDSYEQYF	TGTGCCAGTAAAGAGACAGGGGATTCCTACGAGCAGTACTTC
.	TRBD2	TRBV10-2	TRBJ2-3	CASLTGGGSDTQYF	TGCGCCAGCCTAACGGGGGGTGGCTCAGATACGCAGTATTTT
.	.	TRBV2	TRBJ1-2	CASNLLGPLWGYTF	TGTGCCAGCAATCTCCTTGGGCCGCTATGGGGCTACACCTTC
.	.	TRBV27	TRBJ1-1	CASSLTDPNTEAFF	TGTGCCAGCAGTTTAACAGATCCCAACACTGAAGCTTTCTTT
.	TRBD2	TRBV10-1	TRBJ2-3	CASRPSGGLEAQYF	TGCGCCAGCCGGCCTAGCGGGGGCCTCGAAGCGCAGTATTTT
.	TRBD2	TRBV18	TRBJ2-3	CASSYHPAGALDTQYF	TGTGCCAGCTCCTACCATCCAGCGGGGGCCCTAGATACGCAGTATTTT
once	.	TRBV7-9	TRBJ1-6	CASSFFGNEGVFSPLHF	TGTGCCAGCAGCTTCTTCGGTAACGAAGGGGTTTTTTCACCCCTCCACTTT
.	TRBD1	TRBV7-3	TRBJ2-2	CASSPATGDTGELFF	TGTGCCAGCAGCCCCGCGACAGGGGATACCGGGGAGCTGTTTTTT
.	.	TRBV29-1	TRBJ1-3	CSVEGIGAGNTIYF	TGCAGCGTTGAAGGGATAGGGGCTGGAAACACCATATATTTT
.	TRBD1	TRBV5-1	TRBJ2-6	CASSLDRYPSGANVLTF	TGCGCCAGCAGCCTGGACAGGTACCCCTCTGGGGCCAACGTCCTGACTTTC
few	.	TRBV11-2	TRBJ1-5	CASSFGRNQPQHF	TGTGCCAGCAGCTTCGGCAGGAATCAGCCCCAGCATTTT
.	TRBD2	TRBV10-3	TRBJ2-3	CAISGLAGGTTDTQYF	TGTGCCATCAGTGGACTAGCGGGGGGCACCACAGATACGCAGTATTTT
.	.	TRBV27	TRBJ1-1	CASLAGRWDDEAFF	TGTGCCAGCCTAGCGGGCCGGTGGGATGATGAAGCTTTCTTT
.	.	TRBV5-1	TRBJ2-1	CASSFWYRDGDNEQFF	TGCGCCAGCAGCTTTTGGTACAGGGATGGGGACAATGAGCAGTTCTTC
.	.	TRBV4-1	TRBJ1-1	CASSQAPAGVLLLNTEAFF	TGCGCCAGCAGCCAAGCCCCAGCAGGGGTCCTTCTTCTGAACACTGAAGCTTTCTTT
.	.	TRBV25-1	TRBJ2-3	CASSEYSLTDTQYF	TGTGCCAGCAGTGAATATTCCCTCACAGATACGCAGTATTTT
.	.	TRBV5-1	TRBJ2-1	CASSGDGGKFF	TGCGCCAGCAGCGGGGACGGCGGGAAGTTCTTC
.	.	TRBV27	TRBJ1-1	CASSWRGGDMNTEAFF	TGTGCCAGCAGTTGGCGGGGTGGGGATATGAACACTGAAGCTTTCTTT
.	.	TRBV30	TRBJ1-1	CAWSVFREDSEAFF	TGTGCCTGGAGTGTATTCAGGGAAGACTCTGAAGCTTTCTTT
.	TRBD1	TRBV2	TRBJ2-1	CASKTYRDSDYNEQFF	TGTGCCAGCAAAACTTACCGGGACAGCGACTACAATGAGCAGTTCTTC
once	.	TRBV20-1	TRBJ2-7	CSASLLGGWGEQYF	TGCAGTGCTAGTCTACTGGGAGGCTGGGGGGAGCAGTACTTC
.	.	TRBV2	TRBJ1-2	CASRPYLLDDPDRPYGYTF	TGTGCCAGCAGACCGTATTTATTGGATGACCCTGACAGGCCTTATGGCTACACCTTC
.	TRBD1	TRBV5-1	TRBJ1-1	CASSLRTGETNTEAFF	TGCGCCAGCAGCTTGAGAACAGGGGAGACGAACACTGAAGCTTTCTTT
.	.	TRBV6-5	TRBJ1-2	CASSYRGGETGYTF	TGTGCCAGCAGTTACAGGGGGGGAGAAACGGGCTACACCTTC
.	TRBD2	TRBV2	TRBJ2-7	CASSRAPTGGAISYEQYF	TGTGCCAGCTCCAGAGCACCTACCGGGGGGGCGATCTCCTACGAGCAGTACTTC
.	.	TRBV30	TRBJ2-3	CAWSVGGGPRWKTDTQYF	TGTGCCTGGAGTGTTGGGGGGGGGCCGAGGTGGAAGACGGATACGCAGTATTTT
.	TRBD1	TRBV3-1/TRBV3-2	TRBJ1-4	CASSRQGGAEKLFF	TGTGCCAGCAGCCGACAGGGAGGTGCGGAAAAACTGTTTTTT
.	.	TRBV5-4	TRBJ1-1	CASSFGGAPLNTEAFF	TGTGCCAGCAGCTTTGGAGGAGCACCGTTGAACACTGAAGCTTTCTTT
few	TRBD1	TRBV24-1	TRBJ2-2	CATSDPDRAGELFF	TGTGCCACCAGTGACCCTGACAGGGCGGGGGAGCTGTTTTTT
.	TRBD2	TRBV5-1	TRBJ2-5	CASSPRVGEGETQYF	TGCGCCAGCAGCCCCCGGGTCGGGGAGGGGGAGACCCAGTACTTC
.	.	TRBV27	TRBJ2-7	CASAAGFTYEQYF	TGTGCCAGCGCCGCGGGGTTTACCTACGAGCAGTACTTC
few	.	TRBV3-1/TRBV3-2	TRBJ1-1	CASTFREDTEAFF	TGTGCCAGCACCTTCAGGGAGGACACTGAAGCTTTCTTT
.	TRBD1	TRBV12-3/TRBV12-4	TRBJ1-2	CASSLQGVGYTF	TGTGCCAGCAGTCTCCAGGGGGTTGGCTACACCTTC
.	.	TRBV2	TRBJ1-1	CASSRNTEAFF	TGTGCCAGCAGCCGGAACACTGAAGCTTTCTTT
few	.	TRBV7-2	TRBJ1-2	CASSSTQVYGYTF	TGTGCCAGCAGCTCGACACAGGTCTATGGCTACACCTTC
.	TRBD1	TRBV23-1	TRBJ1-3	CASSQSRQGSGNTIYF	TGCGCCAGCAGTCAATCCCGACAGGGCTCTGGAAACACCATATATTTT
few	.	TRBV19	TRBJ1-1	CASSIGANTEAFF	TGTGCCAGTAGTATAGGGGCGAACACTGAAGCTTTCTTT
.	TRBD1	TRBV6-5	TRBJ1-3	CASSCSSGRGGNTIYF	TGTGCCAGCAGTTGCTCTTCCGGCAGGGGGGGAAACACCATATATTTT